This TCR beta chain emerged from a study of blood T cell repertoires in COVID-19. Libraries were prepared by immunoSEQ multiplex PCR; TCRdb keeps only in-frame clonotypes and omits some of them. Of roughly 71,000 clones in the sample, 80% to 85% were seen once. There are 18 residues in the CDR3. CDR1 and CDR2 from the germline V gene are SGHRS and YFSETQ. V lost 0 bases to trimming and J lost 5 bases; unmatched junction nucleotides: 15. Sequenced sample: peripheral blood. The chain couples TRBV5-1 to TRBJ2-7; 9 positions match TRBD2. This TCR was sampled from a man in his forties or fifties with active COVID-19. The CDR3 DNA is TGCGCCAGCAGCTTGGCCCTCCTTAGCGGGGGTCCTACCGACGAGCAGTACTTC. Translation: CASSLALLSGGPTDEQYF.